This T cell receptor beta chain was sequenced in a study of T cell responses to AZD1222 COVID-19 vaccine. Libraries were prepared by immunoSEQ multiplex PCR; TCRdb keeps only in-frame clonotypes and omits some of them. The sample yields 140,000 to 150,000 clones, approximately 90% seen once. Concerning this clone itself: No antigen is known for it.

With 2 bases removed from V and 0 bases from J, the gap between germline ends came to 14 bases. The CDR3 runs 17 residues. Per germline, CDR1 SGHDN and CDR2 FVKESK. Broader study findings: Clonal diversity was possibly underestimated, and the donors were mostly white British, with more females.

This specimen consisted of peripheral blood, obtained 28 days after the second AZD1222 dose. The receptor was isolated from an adult who received the AZD1222 COVID-19 vaccine. The chain employs TRBV14 and TRBJ2-1, with a weak D call TRBD2 (5 bases). Here the CDR3 reads CASSQQPSTRSYNEQFF. For the CDR3, the DNA is TGTGCCAGCAGCCAACAACCTAGCACTCGCTCCTACAATGAGCAGTTCTTC.